This T cell receptor beta chain was found in a study of cytomegalovirus exposure and HLA in healthy donors. Nominally healthy donors provided the samples, though records likely missed some immune exposures. Note on this clone: The antigen remains undetermined.

The CDR3 runs 15 residues. Germline loops: CDR1 SGHRS, CDR2 YFSETQ. Researchers ran the PCR with 60 Vbeta and 13 Jbeta primers. Sequenced by immunoSEQ multiplex PCR; TCRdb stores in-frame clones only, minus some. The sample records 140,000 to 150,000 clones, 77% being singletons. Study-level findings and limits: The authors later linked a missense DCLRE1C variant to TCR beta V- and J-gene trimming. In vitro assays verified that three CMV-associated chains recognized CMV antigens specifically.

J is TRBJ2-5 and V is TRBV5-1; D possibly corresponds to TRBD1 (5 bases). The J call may be wrong; the DNA end is better matched by TRBJ2-7. The receptor's source is a male donor in good health and CMV-seronegative. The sequenced material came from PBMCs. The CDR3: CASSSDTAPYYEQYF. The CDR3, as DNA: TGCGCCAGCAGCTCGGACACGGCTCCCTACTACGAGCAGTACTTC.